Each of the 14 T cell receptor beta chains below was sequenced from the same sample in a study of sequential checkpoint blockade in melanoma. The data were produced by immunoSEQ multiplex PCR, yet TCRdb's version contains in-frame clones alone and is incomplete. The data contain approximately 4,200 clones, around 24% of them singletons. Treatment described: randomized to nivolumab then ipilimumab (arm A) or the reverse (arm B). The material was tumor tissue (inferred from file names), obtained from a patient given nivolumab and ipilimumab in sequence. Receptors originate from a human donor with melanoma.

The J gene is TRBJ1-1, the V gene TRBV4-1, with 8 bases that match TRBD1. This CDR3 region has 15 residues. CDR1 MGHRA and CDR2 YSYEKL come from the germline V gene. The V gene end was trimmed by 7 bases and the J gene end by 0 bases; junction bases not matched to a gene: 7. The DNA for the CDR3 is TGCGCCAGCACTCAGGGGGCCGGGGTGAACACTGAAGCTTTCTTT. It translates to CASTQGAGVNTEAFF.

Relative to its sample, this clone is medium-sized. The DNA for the CDR3 is TGTGCCAGCAGTGAAGCAGTATCCTATGGCTACACCTTC. Protein: CASSEAVSYGYTF. V and J are TRBV6-1 and TRBJ1-2, with no clear D. The germline V gene has CDR1 MNHNS and CDR2 SASEGT. This CDR3 is 13 amino acids long. Trimming removed 0 bases at V and 4 bases at J, with 6 bases between.

J is TRBJ2-5 and V is TRBV15; possible D gene TRBD1, 5 bases. Germline assignment: CDR1 LNHNV and CDR2 YYDKDF (reference sequence). CDR3 length: 15 amino acids. Trimming shortened V by 0 bases and J by 2 bases, and 10 bases separated the two germline ends. Here the CDR3 reads CATSRDPGLQETQYF. The CDR3 nucleotides are TGTGCCACCAGCAGAGATCCAGGGTTGCAAGAGACCCAGTACTTC.

This clone was recorded at least ten times. This chain links TRBV11-3 with TRBJ1-2; TRBD1 agrees at 9 bases. The junction had 5 bases not matched to a gene; V was cut back by 5 bases and J by 4 bases. CDR1 SGHNT and CDR2 YENEEA come from the germline V gene. The CDR3 is 14 amino acids. DNA of the CDR3: TGTGCCAGCAGCCCGGGACAGGGCGGCTATGGCTACACCTTC. Its translation is CASSPGQGGYGYTF. The full variable domain, its missing parts supplied by reference TRBV11-3 and TRBJ1-2, is EAGVVQSPRYKIIEKKQPVAFWCNPISGHNTLYWYLQNLGQGPELLIRYENEEAVDDSQLPKDRFSAERLKGVDSTLKIQPAELGDSAVYLCASSPGQGGYGYTFGSGTRLTVV.

Only a few counts were recorded for this clone. This sequence joins TRBV28 and TRBJ1-2; 7 bases align to TRBD1. Trimming cost V 2 bases and J 4 bases; bases outside gene matches: 4. From germline, CDR1 is MDHEN and CDR2 SYDVKM. The CDR3 sequence is 14 residues long. DNA of the CDR3: TGTGCCAGCAGTTTAGGCGGGACAGTCTATGGCTACACCTTC. Its translation: CASSLGGTVYGYTF.

This clone showed up many times. The V call is TRBV11-3, the J call TRBJ1-2; D unclear. CDR1 and CDR2 (germline): SGHNT, YENEEA. The CDR3 is 15 residues long. Trimming removed 5 bases at V and 4 bases at J, with 17 bases between. As DNA, the CDR3 is TGTGCCAGCAGCGGTCAGGTTTCGGATAGCTATGGCTACACCTTC. Protein sequence: CASSGQVSDSYGYTF.

This chain joins TRBV9 and TRBJ2-2; D is unclear. The CDR3 totals 14 residues. Per the germline V gene, CDR1 is SGDLS and CDR2 is YYNGEE. V lost 0 bases and J lost 6, with 9 bases in between. CDR3 DNA: TGTGCCAGCAGCGTAGATAAGAGATCCGGGGAGCTGTTTTTT. Protein: CASSVDKRSGELFF.

The V gene is TRBV19, the J gene TRBJ2-5; D is ambiguous. The CDR3 is 14 residues long. The germline V gene has CDR1 LNHDA and CDR2 SQIVND (reference sequence). V gave up 1 base and J gave up 3 bases, with 9 bases separating them. The CDR3 loop is CASSIVVGEETQYF. The CDR3 DNA reads as TGTGCCAGTAGTATAGTCGTAGGTGAAGAGACCCAGTACTTC.

This clone was counted between two and nine times. The chain has TRBV6-8 and TRBJ2-7; D is tentatively TRBD1 or TRBD2 (5 bases each). V was shortened by 3 bases and J by 6 bases, with 9 bases between the two germline ends. This CDR3 has 12 amino acids. Germline V gene data show CDR1 as MNHGY and CDR2 as SAAAGT. The CDR3 nucleotides are TGTGCCAGCAGTTATTCGAGGGGCGAGCAGTACTTC. Translated, it gives CASSYSRGEQYF.

This clone was detected only a few times. The V and J genes are TRBV30 and TRBJ1-5, with 7 nucleotides matching TRBD1. Germline V gives CDR1 GTSNPN, CDR2 SVGIG (reference sequence). After removal of 2 bases from V and 7 bases from J, the junction contained 11 bases not matched to a gene. The CDR3 runs to 15 residues. The CDR3 protein is CAWSLGQSMGQPQHF. Written as DNA, the CDR3 is TGTGCCTGGAGTTTGGGACAGAGCATGGGGCAGCCCCAGCATTTT.

This clone was observed a few times. The rearrangement uses TRBV9 and TRBJ1-1; TRBD1 is a possible D gene (6 bases). The CDR3 contains 14 residues. CDR1 SGDLS and CDR2 YYNGEE come from the germline V gene. Trimming took off 3 bases at V and 0 bases at J, with 9 bases between the two ends. In DNA form, the CDR3 reads TGTGCCAGCAGCGGAGGGGACATGAACACTGAAGCTTTCTTT. Protein sequence: CASSGGDMNTEAFF.

A few counts support this clone. At one of its ends the junction is not consistent with the germline gene, which may arise from a read error. The chain uses TRBV11-3 and TRBJ1-6; D might be TRBD1 (6 bases). The CDR3 contains 17 residues. CDR1 is SGHNT and CDR2 is YENEEA in the germline V gene. The CDR3: CASSDLGDTGYNSPLHF. For the CDR3, the DNA is TGTGCTAGCAGCGATCTTGGGGACACGGGGTATAATTCACCCCTCCACTTT. Variable domain in full (rest from reference TRBV11-3 and TRBJ1-6): EAGVVQSPRYKIIEKKQPVAFWCNPISGHNTLYWYLQNLGQGPELLIRYENEEAVDDSQLPKDRFSAERLKGVDSTLKIQPAELGDSAVYLCASSDLGDTGYNSPLHFGNGTRLTVT.

This clone has just a few counts. V usage is TRBV14 and J usage is TRBJ2-7; unclear D gene. Germline V gives CDR1 SGHDN, CDR2 FVKESK. Trimming took off 1 base at V and 6 bases at J, with 10 bases between the two ends. This CDR3 contains 13 residues. CDR3 sequence (DNA): TGTGCCAGCAGCCAAGCAGCATGGAGCGAGCAGTACTTC. It codes for CASSQAAWSEQYF. Filled out from reference TRBV14 and TRBJ2-7, the complete variable domain reads EAGVTQFPSHSVIEKGQTVTLRCDPISGHDNLYWYRRVMGKEIKFLLHFVKESKQDESGMPNNRFLAERTGGTYSTLKVQPAELEDSGVYFCASSQAAWSEQYFGPGTRLTVT.

This CDR3 reads CASSYSTPTAEAFF. CDR3 bases: TGTGCCAGCAGTTACTCGACCCCAACAGCTGAAGCTTTCTTT. This chain links TRBV6-8 with TRBJ1-1; D call uncertain. Trimming pared 0 bases from V and 6 bases from J, leaving 11 bases between. The CDR3 loop spans 14 amino acids. Germline CDR1 reads MNHGY; CDR2 reads SAAAGT.